This T cell receptor (beta chain) is from a study of neoadjuvant nivolumab and ipilimumab in lung cancer. Overall study findings and caveats: TCR sequencing covered a small number of samples. Compared with tumor-adjacent uninvolved lung, resected tumors showed greater richness and clonality. Blood richness before therapy tracked richness in tumors resected after neoadjuvant therapy. Only two of four nivolumab-treated tumors gained richness and clonality by surgery.

The CDR3 is 13 amino acids. Between the trimmed V and J ends, which lost 2 bases and 5 bases, there was a span of 10 bases. From germline, CDR1 is SGHNT and CDR2 YYREEE (reference sequence). About this clone itself: Antigen specificity is unknown.

Some clones are missing from TCRdb's copy, which holds only in-frame ones; the method was immunoSEQ multiplex PCR. The sample has 30,000 or so clones, 90% seen once. V and J are TRBV5-4 and TRBJ2-5; TRBD2 might be the D (5 bases). The sequences come from peripheral blood, collected after neoadjuvant nivolumab, alone or with ipilimumab, at or shortly before surgery. The TCR comes from an adult with non-small cell lung cancer. The CDR3 sequence is CASSLWGVETQYF. CDR3 DNA sequence: TGTGCCAGCAGCTTATGGGGAGTGGAGACCCAGTACTTC.